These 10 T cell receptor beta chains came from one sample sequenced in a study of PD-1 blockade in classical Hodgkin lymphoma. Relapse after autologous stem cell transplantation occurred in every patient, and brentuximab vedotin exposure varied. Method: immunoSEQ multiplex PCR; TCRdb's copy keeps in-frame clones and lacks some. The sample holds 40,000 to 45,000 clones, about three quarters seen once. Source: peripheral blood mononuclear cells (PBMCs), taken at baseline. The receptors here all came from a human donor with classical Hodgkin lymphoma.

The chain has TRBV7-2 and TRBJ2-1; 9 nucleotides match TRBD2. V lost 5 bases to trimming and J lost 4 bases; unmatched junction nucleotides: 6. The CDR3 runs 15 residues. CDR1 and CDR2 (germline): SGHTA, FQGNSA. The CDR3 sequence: CASSLSGGKYNEQFF. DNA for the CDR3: TGTGCCAGCAGCCTTAGCGGGGGCAAGTACAATGAGCAGTTCTTC.

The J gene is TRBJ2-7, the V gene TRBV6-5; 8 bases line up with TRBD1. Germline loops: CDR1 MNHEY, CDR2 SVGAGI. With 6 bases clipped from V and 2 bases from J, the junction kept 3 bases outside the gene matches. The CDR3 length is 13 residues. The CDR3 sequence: CASSWTGTYEQYF. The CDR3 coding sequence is TGTGCCAGCAGCTGGACAGGGACCTACGAGCAGTACTTC.

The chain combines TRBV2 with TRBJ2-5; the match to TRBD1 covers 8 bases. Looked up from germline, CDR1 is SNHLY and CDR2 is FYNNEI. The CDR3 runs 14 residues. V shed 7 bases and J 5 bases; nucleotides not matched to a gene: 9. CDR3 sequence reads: CASTITRGPETQYF. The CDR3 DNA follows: TGTGCCAGCACCATTACCAGGGGGCCGGAGACCCAGTACTTC.

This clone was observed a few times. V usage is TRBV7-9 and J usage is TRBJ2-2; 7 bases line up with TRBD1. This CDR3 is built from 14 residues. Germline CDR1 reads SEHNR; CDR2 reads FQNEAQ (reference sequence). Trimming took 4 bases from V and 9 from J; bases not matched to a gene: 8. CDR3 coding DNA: TGTGCCAGCAGCTCCCGGACAGGTTTACGGGAGCTGTTTTTT. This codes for CASSSRTGLRELFF. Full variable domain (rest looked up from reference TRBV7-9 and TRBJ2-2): DTGVSQNPRHKITKRGQNVTFRCDPISEHNRLYWYRQTLGQGPEFLTYFQNEAQLEKSRLLSDRFSAERPKGSFSTLEIQRTEQGDSAMYLCASSSRTGLRELFFGEGSRLTVL.

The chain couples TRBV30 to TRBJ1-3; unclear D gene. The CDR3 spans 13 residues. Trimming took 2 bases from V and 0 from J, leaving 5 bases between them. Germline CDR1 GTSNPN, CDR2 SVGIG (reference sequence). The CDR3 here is CAWSLFSGNTIYF. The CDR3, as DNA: TGTGCCTGGAGTTTGTTCTCTGGAAACACCATATATTTT. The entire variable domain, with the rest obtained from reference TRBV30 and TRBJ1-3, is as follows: SQTIHQWPATLVQPVGSPLSLECTVEGTSNPNLYWYRQAAGRGLQLLFYSVGIGQISSEVPQNLSASRPQDRQFILSSKKLLLSDSGFYLCAWSLFSGNTIYFGEGSWLTVV.

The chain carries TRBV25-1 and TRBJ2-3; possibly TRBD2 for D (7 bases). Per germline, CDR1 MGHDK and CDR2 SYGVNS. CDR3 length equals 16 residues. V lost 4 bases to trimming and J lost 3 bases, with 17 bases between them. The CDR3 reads CASSVIFGRGTDTQYF. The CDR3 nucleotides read TGTGCCAGCAGTGTAATTTTTGGGAGGGGGACAGATACGCAGTATTTT.

CDR3 DNA: TGTGCCAGCAGCGCCAGGACTGACGAAAAACTGTTTTTT. Amino acid sequence: CASSARTDEKLFF. The chain has TRBV7-2 and TRBJ1-4; no reliable D call. The germline V gene encodes CDR1 SGHTA and CDR2 FQGNSA. V was shortened by 5 bases and J by 8 bases, with 12 bases between the two germline ends. CDR3 length: 13 residues.

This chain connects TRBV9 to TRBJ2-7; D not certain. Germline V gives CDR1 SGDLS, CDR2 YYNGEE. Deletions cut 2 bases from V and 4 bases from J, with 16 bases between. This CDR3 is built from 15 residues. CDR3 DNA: TGTGCCAGCAGCGTTTCGGTCGGCAGTTTATACGAGCAGTACTTC. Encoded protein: CASSVSVGSLYEQYF.

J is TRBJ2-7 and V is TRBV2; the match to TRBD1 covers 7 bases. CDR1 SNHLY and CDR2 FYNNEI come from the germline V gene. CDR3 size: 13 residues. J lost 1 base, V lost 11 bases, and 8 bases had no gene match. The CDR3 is CASIQDRSYEQYF. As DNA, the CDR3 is TGTGCCTCCATCCAGGACAGGTCCTACGAGCAGTACTTC.

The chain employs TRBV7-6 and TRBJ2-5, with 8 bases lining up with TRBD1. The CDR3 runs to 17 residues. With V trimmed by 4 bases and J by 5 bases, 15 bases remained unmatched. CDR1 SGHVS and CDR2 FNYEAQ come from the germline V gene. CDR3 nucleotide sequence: TGTGCCAGCAGCTCCCTCCTACAGGGGGGTGGAGGGGAGACCCAGTACTTC. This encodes CASSSLLQGGGGETQYF.